This T cell receptor beta chain was identified in a study of T cell changes during pregnancy in multiple sclerosis. V was trimmed by 8 bases and J by 2 bases, leaving 15 bases between them. Per germline, CDR1 SNHLY and CDR2 FYNNEI. The CDR3 runs 14 residues. Produced via immunoSEQ multiplex PCR; TCRdb's table is partial and in-frame only. The sample includes about 64,000 clones, about 92% of them seen just once. The V and J genes are TRBV2 and TRBJ1-1; D possibly corresponds to TRBD1 (6 bases). The starting material was peripheral blood, obtained in the second trimester of pregnancy. The TCR comes from a female donor in good health, enrolled as a control in a pregnancy study. The CDR3 DNA sequence: TGTGCCAGCCGGTACACAGGGCCTAACACTGAAGCTTTCTTT. Protein: CASRYTGPNTEAFF. The variable domain in full, completed from reference TRBV2 and TRBJ1-1, reads EPEVTQTPSHQVTQMGQEVILRCVPISNHLYFYWYRQILGQKVEFLVSFYNNEISEKSEIFDDQFSVERPDGSNFTLKIRSTKLEDSAMYFCASRYTGPNTEAFFGQGTRLTVV.